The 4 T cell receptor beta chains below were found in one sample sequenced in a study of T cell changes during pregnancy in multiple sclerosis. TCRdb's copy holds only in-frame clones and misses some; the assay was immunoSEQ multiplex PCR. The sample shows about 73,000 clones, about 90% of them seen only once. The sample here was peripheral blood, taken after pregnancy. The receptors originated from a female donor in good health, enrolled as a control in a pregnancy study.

The DNA for the CDR3 is TGTGCCAGCGGAGACAGGGGCGAAGGCACTGAAGCTTTCTTT. Protein sequence: CASGDRGEGTEAFF. This rearrangement joins TRBV27 to TRBJ1-1; 8 positions match TRBD1. The length of the CDR3 is 14 residues. V trimming: 8 bases; J trimming: 4 bases; junction bases outside the gene matches: 9. Germline CDR1 and CDR2: MNHEY and SMNVEV (reference sequence).

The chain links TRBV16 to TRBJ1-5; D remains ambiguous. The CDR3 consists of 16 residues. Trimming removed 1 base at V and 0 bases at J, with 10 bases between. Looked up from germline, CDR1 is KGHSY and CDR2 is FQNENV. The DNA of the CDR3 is TGTGCCAGCAGCCAATTAAAACAGAGTAGCAATCAGCCCCAGCATTTT. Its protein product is CASSQLKQSSNQPQHF. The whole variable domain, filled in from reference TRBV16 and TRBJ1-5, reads GEEVAQTPKHLVRGEGQKAKLYCAPIKGHSYVFWYQQVLKNEFKFLISFQNENVFDETGMPKERFSAKCLPNSPCSLEIQATKLEDSAVYFCASSQLKQSSNQPQHFGDGTRLSIL.

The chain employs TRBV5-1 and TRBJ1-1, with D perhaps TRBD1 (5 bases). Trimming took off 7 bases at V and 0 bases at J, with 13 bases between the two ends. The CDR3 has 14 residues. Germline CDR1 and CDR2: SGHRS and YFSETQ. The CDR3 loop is CASALGGVNTEAFF. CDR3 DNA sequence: TGCGCCAGCGCCTTGGGGGGGGTGAACACTGAAGCTTTCTTT.

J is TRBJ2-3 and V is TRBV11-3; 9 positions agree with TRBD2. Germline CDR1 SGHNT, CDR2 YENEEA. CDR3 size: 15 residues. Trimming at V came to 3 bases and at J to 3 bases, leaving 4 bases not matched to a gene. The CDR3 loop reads CASSLRGGRTDTQYF. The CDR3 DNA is TGTGCCAGCAGCTTGCGGGGGGGCCGAACAGATACGCAGTATTTT. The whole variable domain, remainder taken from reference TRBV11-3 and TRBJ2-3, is EAGVVQSPRYKIIEKKQPVAFWCNPISGHNTLYWYLQNLGQGPELLIRYENEEAVDDSQLPKDRFSAERLKGVDSTLKIQPAELGDSAVYLCASSLRGGRTDTQYFGPGTRLTVL.